The 10 T cell receptor beta chains listed next were all sequenced from one sample in a study of PD-1 blockade in classical Hodgkin lymphoma. Every patient was affected by relapse after autologous stem cell transplantation, while exposure to brentuximab vedotin was not uniform. Sequenced by immunoSEQ multiplex PCR; TCRdb stores in-frame clones only, minus some. This repertoire shows under 20,000 clones, roughly 83% found once; its top ten account for 15% to 20%. The material sequenced was peripheral blood mononuclear cells (PBMCs), taken before the second cycle of nivolumab. These TCRs come from a human donor with classical Hodgkin lymphoma.

The rearrangement joins TRBV6-5 to TRBJ2-5; D is possibly TRBD1 (5 bases). Trimming stripped 5 bases from V and 4 bases from J, with 17 bases between. The CDR3 sequence is 15 residues long. Per germline, CDR1 MNHEY and CDR2 SVGAGI. CDR3 nucleotide sequence: TGTGCCAGCAGTCCGGCCCAGGGTTTTAGAGAGACCCAGTACTTC. Translation gives CASSPAQGFRETQYF.

The chain couples TRBV7-2 to TRBJ2-1; D is possibly TRBD2 (6 bases). Trimming took off 5 bases at V and 14 bases at J, with 22 bases between the two ends. CDR3 length: 14 residues. Germline V gene data show CDR1 as SGHTA and CDR2 as FQGNSA. CDR3 in amino acids: CASSARIQSGEKFF. CDR3 in DNA: TGTGCCAGCAGCGCCCGGATCCAATCGGGGGAGAAGTTCTTC.

The V gene is TRBV9, the J gene TRBJ1-1, with no clear D. Germline loops: CDR1 SGDLS, CDR2 YYNGEE. The CDR3 runs 14 residues. V dropped 0 bases and J dropped 2 bases, with 8 bases sitting between them. This CDR3 reads CASSVARDNTEAFF. CDR3 in DNA: TGTGCCAGCAGCGTAGCTAGAGACAACACTGAAGCTTTCTTT.

The V and J genes are TRBV15 and TRBJ1-1; D is possibly TRBD1 (5 bases). Germline V gives CDR1 LNHNV, CDR2 YYDKDF (reference sequence). With 3 bases removed from V and 0 bases from J, the gap between germline ends came to 11 bases. This CDR3 has 15 residues. This CDR3 is CATSRRDALNTEAFF. The CDR3 nucleotides read TGTGCCACCAGCAGGCGGGACGCTTTGAACACTGAAGCTTTCTTT.

J is TRBJ2-7 and V is TRBV7-3; TRBD1 matches at 12 bases. Germline values: CDR1 SGHTA, CDR2 FQGTGA. J gave up 5 bases and V 6 bases, and 8 bases lay outside the gene matches. The CDR3 length is 15 residues. The CDR3: CASSLGTGGMDEQYF. CDR3 sequence (DNA): TGTGCCAGCAGTCTCGGGACAGGGGGCATGGACGAGCAGTACTTC.

The rearrangement uses TRBV6-4 and TRBJ2-1; 10 positions agree with TRBD1. This CDR3 spans 15 amino acids. V was clipped by 0 bases and J by 6 bases; unmatched bases: 2. CDR1 and CDR2 from the germline V gene are MRHNA and SNTAGT. The CDR3 here is CASSDSRTGGNEQFF. DNA for the CDR3: TGTGCCAGCAGTGACTCACGGACAGGGGGCAATGAGCAGTTCTTC.

V and J are TRBV11-2 and TRBJ2-1, with D possibly being TRBD2 (5 bases). The V end was cut by 1 base, the J end by 15 bases, with 16 bases between. The CDR3 is made up of 13 amino acids. Germline lookup yields CDR1 SGHAT and CDR2 FQNNGV. The CDR3 DNA is TGTGCCAGCAGCTTAGTTGAGGACTCTTCCTCGTTCTTC. It yields the protein CASSLVEDSSSFF.

The chain couples TRBV6-5 to TRBJ1-6, with D perhaps TRBD1 (6 bases). V was clipped by 7 bases and J by 5 bases, with 15 bases between them. The CDR3 is 15 residues long. Germline V gives CDR1 MNHEY, CDR2 SVGAGI. CDR3 nucleotide sequence: TGTGCCAGCAATAAACAGGGTCCCCATAATTCACCCCTCCACTTT. Protein: CASNKQGPHNSPLHF.

The chain links TRBV15 to TRBJ2-2; 7 bases agree with TRBD2. Germline CDR1 LNHNV, CDR2 YYDKDF (reference sequence). The trim removed 1 base at V and 4 bases at J, leaving 3 bases unmatched. This CDR3 is built from 15 residues. The CDR3: CATSRGTSGTGELFF. DNA for the CDR3: TGTGCCACCAGCAGAGGGACTAGTGGCACCGGGGAGCTGTTTTTT. The complete variable domain, with remaining parts taken from reference TRBV15 and TRBJ2-2, reads DAMVIQNPRYQVTQFGKPVTLSCSQTLNHNVMYWYQQKSSQAPKLLFHYYDKDFNNEADTPDNFQSRRPNTSFCFLDIRSPGLGDTAMYLCATSRGTSGTGELFFGEGSRLTVL.

The rearrangement uses TRBV7-8 and TRBJ2-1; 10 bases are a match to TRBD1. The CDR3 runs 16 residues. Germline lookup yields CDR1 SGHVS and CDR2 FQNEAQ. V dropped 2 bases and J dropped 1; count of bases not matched to a gene: 2. CDR3 region: CASSLRTGGSYNEQFF. The CDR3 bases are TGTGCCAGCAGCTTAAGGACAGGGGGTTCCTACAATGAGCAGTTCTTC.